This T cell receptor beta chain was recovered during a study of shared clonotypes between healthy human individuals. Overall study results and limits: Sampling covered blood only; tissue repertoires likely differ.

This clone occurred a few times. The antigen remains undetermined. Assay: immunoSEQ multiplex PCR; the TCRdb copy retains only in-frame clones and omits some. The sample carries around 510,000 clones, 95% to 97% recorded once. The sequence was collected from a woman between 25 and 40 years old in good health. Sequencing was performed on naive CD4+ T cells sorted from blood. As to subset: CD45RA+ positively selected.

The CDR3 spells CASRPMAVNTEAFF. The CDR3 DNA is TGCGCCAGCCGCCCGATGGCCGTGAACACTGAAGCTTTCTTT. V and J are TRBV5-1 and TRBJ1-1; D is unresolved. CDR1 and CDR2 from the germline V gene are SGHRS and YFSETQ. Between the trimmed V and J ends, which lost 7 bases and 0 bases, there was a span of 13 bases. CDR3 size: 14 residues.